This passage covers 29 T cell receptor beta chains from one sample sequenced in a study of OX40 agonist ivuxolimab in advanced cancers. Profiled with immunoSEQ multiplex PCR; TCRdb holds only in-frame clones, not every one. The profile covers tens of thousands of clones, with around 88% appearing a single time and around 15% taken by the ten largest. The sample was CD4+ or CD8+ T cells sorted from blood, taken in a trial of the OX40 agonist ivuxolimab. The receptors were sampled from an adult with an advanced solid tumor such as melanoma, head and neck, liver or kidney cancer.

The genes are TRBV10-3 and TRBJ2-3; D might be TRBD1 (6 bases). The germline V gene encodes CDR1 ENHRY and CDR2 SYGVKD. V gave up 5 bases and J gave up 2 bases, with 8 bases separating them. This CDR3 comprises 13 residues. The CDR3 nucleotides are TGTGCCATCAGTCGGGACAACACAGATACGCAGTATTTT. Its translation is CAISRDNTDTQYF.

The chain has TRBV5-6 and TRBJ2-7; D may be TRBD1 (6 bases). The germline V gene encodes CDR1 SGHDT and CDR2 YYEEEE. The CDR3 loop spans 15 amino acids. The ends were cut back, 4 bases at V and 2 bases at J, with 16 bases in the middle. The CDR3 nucleotides are TGTGCCAGCAGCCAAGACCGCAGGGGCACCTACGAGCAGTACTTC. This translates into CASSQDRRGTYEQYF.

The chain employs TRBV7-2 and TRBJ2-1, with 11 nucleotides matching TRBD1. CDR3 length equals 15 residues. Germline values: CDR1 SGHTA, CDR2 FQGNSA. V was pared by 5 bases and J by 3 bases, with 3 bases of the junction left unmatched. CDR3 amino acids: CASSPGTGGYNEQFF. For the CDR3, the DNA is TGTGCCAGCAGCCCAGGGACAGGGGGCTACAATGAGCAGTTCTTC. Based on the CDR3 plus reference TRBV7-2 and TRBJ2-1, the full variable domain is GAGVSQSPSNKVTEKGKDVELRCDPISGHTALYWYRQSLGQGLEFLIYFQGNSAPDKSGLPSDRFSAERTGGSVSTLTIQRTQQEDSAVYLCASSPGTGGYNEQFFGPGTRLTVL.

This chain uses TRBV28 with TRBJ2-1; TRBD2 matches at 7 bases. The V gene's germline CDR1 is MDHEN and CDR2 SYDVKM. The length of the CDR3 is 15 residues. Trimming cost V 1 base and J 10 bases; bases outside gene matches: 10. The CDR3 is CASSLSWGRAGEQFF. As DNA, the CDR3 is TGTGCCAGCAGTTTATCATGGGGGAGGGCCGGGGAGCAGTTCTTC.

Only one count was recorded for this clone. The rearrangement joins TRBV6-6 to TRBJ2-7; possibly TRBD1 or TRBD2 for D (6 bases each). Germline V gene data show CDR1 as MNHNY and CDR2 as SVGAGI (reference sequence). V was trimmed by 6 bases and J by 2 bases, leaving 17 bases between them. The CDR3 sequence is 15 residues long. CDR3 coding DNA: TGTGCCAGCAGCGACGGGGGACACCTCACCTACGAGCAGTACTTC. Translating it yields CASSDGGHLTYEQYF.

The chain carries TRBV11-3 and TRBJ1-2; D gene uncertain. This CDR3 is built from 12 residues. The V end lost 2 bases, the J end lost 4 bases, and 5 bases lay between the germline ends. Germline V gives CDR1 SGHNT, CDR2 YENEEA. CDR3 sequence (DNA): TGTGCCAGCAGCTTACTAGCCTATGGCTACACCTTC. Translating gives CASSLLAYGYTF.

V and J are TRBV5-6 and TRBJ2-3, with D uncertain. V gave up 6 bases and J gave up 12 bases, with 17 bases separating them. The CDR3 totals 12 residues. Germline V lookup: CDR1 SGHDT, CDR2 YYEEEE. The CDR3 bases are TGTGCCAGCAACCTCCGGGCCCAGACTCAGTATTTT. Protein product: CASNLRAQTQYF.

V gene TRBV20-1 combines with J gene TRBJ1-5; D remains unclear. Between the trimmed V and J ends, which lost 3 bases and 8 bases, there was a span of 8 bases. This CDR3 has 11 residues. The germline V gene encodes CDR1 DFQATT and CDR2 SNEGSKA (reference sequence). The CDR3 reads CSASRGKPQHF. The CDR3 DNA is TGCAGTGCTAGCCGGGGAAAGCCCCAGCATTTT.

This chain's CDR3 is CASSPPNDSGREQYF. CDR3 DNA: TGTGCCAGCTCACCACCAAACGACTCAGGGAGGGAGCAGTACTTC. This rearrangement joins TRBV18 to TRBJ2-7; D is perhaps TRBD2 (6 bases). Germline CDR1 reads KGHSH; CDR2 reads LQKENI. V dropped 0 bases and J dropped 7 bases, with 16 bases sitting between them. The CDR3 is 15 amino acids. Using reference TRBV18 and TRBJ2-7 for the parts outside the CDR3, the full variable domain is NAGVMQNPRHLVRRRGQEARLRCSPMKGHSHVYWYRQLPEEGLKFMVYLQKENIIDESGMPKERFSAEFPKEGPSILRIQQVVRGDSAAYFCASSPPNDSGREQYFGPGTRLTVT.

The CDR3 DNA follows: TGTGCCAGCAGCTCAGACAGAACACCCTACGAGCAGTACTTC. Protein: CASSSDRTPYEQYF. V gene TRBV13 combines with J gene TRBJ2-7, with a tentative D call TRBD1 (5 bases). The CDR3 consists of 14 residues. V was shortened by 4 bases and J by 2 bases, with 12 bases between the two germline ends. Per germline, CDR1 PRHDT and CDR2 FYEKMQ (reference sequence).

The chain has TRBV2 and TRBJ2-7; D gene unclear. Germline V gene sequence: CDR1 SNHLY, CDR2 FYNNEI. With 8 bases removed from V and 3 bases from J, the gap between germline ends came to 17 bases. The CDR3 contains 14 residues. The CDR3 here is CASSGFEAIYEQYF. DNA for the CDR3: TGTGCCAGCTCCGGGTTCGAGGCTATCTACGAGCAGTACTTC.

This clone was seen more than once but under ten times. The genes are TRBV7-9 and TRBJ2-3; 8 nucleotides line up with TRBD1. This CDR3 comprises 16 residues. After removal of 5 bases from V and 0 bases from J, the junction contained 7 bases not matched to a gene. CDR1 is SEHNR and CDR2 is FQNEAQ in the germline V gene (reference sequence). CDR3 sequence reads: CASSLGTGGSTDTQYF. The CDR3 nucleotides are TGTGCCAGCAGCCTCGGGACAGGCGGCAGCACAGATACGCAGTATTTT.

The chain recombines TRBV18 with TRBJ1-1, with TRBD1 as a possible D gene (5 bases). V lost 6 bases to trimming and J lost 0 bases, with 14 bases between them. The CDR3 runs 15 residues. CDR1 and CDR2 from the germline V gene are KGHSH and LQKENI. In DNA, the CDR3 is TGTGCCAGCTCCCCGACAGACGGGTTGAACACTGAAGCTTTCTTT. Translated, it gives CASSPTDGLNTEAFF.

V is TRBV11-2 and J is TRBJ1-2; 10 positions agree with TRBD1. Germline V gene data show CDR1 as SGHAT and CDR2 as FQNNGV. With 5 bases clipped from V and 5 bases from J, the junction kept 14 bases outside the gene matches. CDR3 length: 17 amino acids. The CDR3 DNA reads TGTGCCAGCAGCATTAGACCGAAGACGGGACAGGGGTATGGCTACACCTTC. This encodes CASSIRPKTGQGYGYTF. The full variable domain, completed using reference TRBV11-2 and TRBJ1-2, is EAGVAQSPRYKIIEKRQSVAFWCNPISGHATLYWYQQILGQGPKLLIQFQNNGVVDDSQLPKDRFSAERLKGVDSTLKIQPAKLEDSAVYLCASSIRPKTGQGYGYTFGSGTRLTVV.

Only one count was recorded for this clone. The chain joins TRBV11-3 to TRBJ2-1; D is perhaps TRBD2 (6 bases). V was trimmed by 1 base and J by 6 bases, leaving 7 bases between them. Per the germline V gene, CDR1 is SGHNT and CDR2 is YENEEA. This CDR3 has 13 amino acids. CDR3 DNA: TGTGCCAGCAGCTTAGCTAGCGCCAATGAGCAGTTCTTC. This gives the protein CASSLASANEQFF.

The V gene is TRBV6-5, the J gene TRBJ1-3; D call uncertain. Germline lookup yields CDR1 MNHEY and CDR2 SVGAGI. Trimming took 7 bases from V and 0 from J, leaving 4 bases between them. The CDR3 has 12 residues. The CDR3 loop is CASISSGNTIYF. The DNA for the CDR3 is TGTGCCAGCATATCCTCTGGAAACACCATATATTTT.

The V and J genes are TRBV5-1 and TRBJ2-3; 7 bases map to TRBD2. Germline-derived CDR1 and CDR2 are SGHRS and YFSETQ. The CDR3 covers 18 residues. J lost 0 bases, V lost 4 bases, and 14 bases had no gene match. The CDR3 loop is CASSPQRGPSASTDTQYF. The CDR3 DNA reads as TGCGCCAGCAGCCCCCAGCGGGGCCCTAGCGCGAGCACAGATACGCAGTATTTT.

This clone came up once. The chain carries TRBV7-9 and TRBJ2-1; D ambiguous. Germline V gene lookup returns CDR1 SEHNR and CDR2 FQNEAQ (reference sequence). The V and J ends lost 1 base and 9 bases respectively, with 4 bases between them. This CDR3 is built from 11 residues. The CDR3 DNA reads as TGTGCCAGCAGCTTAGTGGGTGAGCAGTTCTTC. Its protein is CASSLVGEQFF.

The J gene is TRBJ2-7, the V gene TRBV10-1; no clear D. Germline V CDR1 and CDR2: WNHNN, SYGVQD (reference sequence). Trimming left V 2 bases short and J 1 base short, with 6 bases between. The CDR3 consists of 13 residues. The CDR3 DNA reads as TGCGCCAGCAGTGAGGGCAGTTCCTACGAGCAGTACTTC. Protein product: CASSEGSSYEQYF.

The V and J genes are TRBV6-1 and TRBJ1-5, with D tentatively TRBD1 (6 bases). The V gene lost 4 bases and the J gene lost 2 bases, with 12 bases spanning the gap. The germline CDR1 and CDR2 sequences are MNHNS and SASEGT. This CDR3 is 15 amino acids long. The CDR3 loop is CASSVQAGGNQPQHF. The CDR3 nucleotides are TGTGCCAGCAGTGTTCAGGCAGGGGGCAATCAGCCCCAGCATTTT.

The chain has TRBV4-1 and TRBJ1-5, with no clear D. V gave up 0 bases and J gave up 4 bases, with 10 bases separating them. The CDR3 totals 15 residues. CDR1 is MGHRA, CDR2 YSYEKL, per germline. The CDR3 sequence is CASSQDAYGNQPQHF. CDR3 nucleotides: TGCGCCAGCAGCCAAGACGCGTATGGAAATCAGCCCCAGCATTTT.

There are a few counts of this clone. V and J are TRBV2 and TRBJ2-3, with a tentative D call TRBD1 (6 bases). This CDR3 has 15 amino acids. V gave up 6 bases and J gave up 1 base, with 14 bases separating them. Germline CDR1 reads SNHLY; CDR2 reads FYNNEI. CDR3: CASRRTVGGTDTQYF. The CDR3 nucleotides are TGTGCCAGCAGGCGGACAGTTGGGGGCACAGATACGCAGTATTTT.

The V gene is TRBV6-6, the J gene TRBJ2-1, with 11 positions matching TRBD2. Germline loops: CDR1 MNHNY, CDR2 SVGAGI (reference sequence). V trimming: 6 bases; J trimming: 8 bases; junction bases outside the gene matches: 9. This CDR3 comprises 15 residues. CDR3 loop: CASSFSPSGRYEQFF. The CDR3 DNA sequence: TGTGCCAGCAGCTTCTCCCCTAGCGGGAGGTATGAGCAGTTCTTC.

The chain is built from TRBV28 and TRBJ2-1; D is unclear. The V gene's germline CDR1 is MDHEN and CDR2 SYDVKM. The CDR3 runs to 15 residues. Trimming removed 2 bases at V and 7 bases at J, with 15 bases between. The CDR3 reads CASSLGTVMGNEQFF. For the CDR3, the DNA is TGTGCCAGCAGTTTAGGTACAGTTATGGGTAATGAGCAGTTCTTC.

This sequence joins TRBV5-1 and TRBJ2-7; 7 positions match TRBD1. Per germline, CDR1 SGHRS and CDR2 YFSETQ. Losses at the gene ends were 4 bases for V and 10 bases for J; bases not matched to a gene: 17. The CDR3 consists of 15 residues. CDR3 sequence reads: CASSPLWQGELEQYF. In nucleotides, the CDR3 is TGCGCCAGCAGCCCGCTCTGGCAGGGGGAGCTCGAACAGTACTTC.

This chain uses TRBV6-5 with TRBJ1-2; 9 bases fit TRBD1. V trimming: 4 bases; J trimming: 1 base; junction bases outside the gene matches: 4. The CDR3 has 15 amino acids. Germline V gene lookup returns CDR1 MNHEY and CDR2 SVGAGI. The CDR3 loop is CASSSPTGGNYGYTF. CDR3 coding DNA: TGTGCCAGCAGTTCTCCGACAGGGGGTAACTATGGCTACACCTTC.

This clone showed up just a few times. The chain carries TRBV30 and TRBJ1-5, with D possibly matching TRBD1 (5 bases). Trimming left V 5 bases short and J 1 base short, with 12 bases between. CDR3 length: 14 residues. The germline gives CDR1 GTSNPN, CDR2 SVGIG (reference sequence). The CDR3 loop reads CAWGRQSSNQPQHF. CDR3 in DNA: TGTGCCTGGGGGCGACAGTCGAGCAATCAGCCCCAGCATTTT.

The J gene is TRBJ1-3, the V gene TRBV18; tentatively, D is TRBD1 (5 bases). With 6 bases removed from V and 0 bases from J, the gap between germline ends came to 9 bases. The CDR3 runs 14 residues. CDR1 KGHSH and CDR2 LQKENI come from the germline V gene. The DNA for the CDR3 is TGTGCCAGCTCCAGGGCATCCTCTGGAAACACCATATATTTT. This sequence encodes CASSRASSGNTIYF.

In DNA form, the CDR3 reads TGTGCCAGCTCGGGACAGGGAGTTACCGGGGAGCTGTTTTTT. Residues: CASSGQGVTGELFF. This chain links TRBV2 with TRBJ2-2; TRBD1 matches 9 bases. Germline CDR1 SNHLY, CDR2 FYNNEI. CDR3 length: 14 residues. V gave up 8 bases and J gave up 5 bases; unmatched junction bases: 6.